This paragraph covers one TCR beta chain sequence. Which antigen it targets is not known. Base qualities are not recorded, but no much larger clone differs from it by a single base. All of the isolated RNA was reverse transcribed with the High Capacity cDNA Reverse Transcription Kit, so expressed TCRB transcripts were sequenced. Deep immunoSEQ sequencing was applied to naive, central memory and regulatory T cell samples, giving an average of roughly 3.5 million total reads per sample. Sorted cells were lysed in RLT buffer, and RNA was extracted using DNase-treated RNeasy Micro or Mini kits according to cell number. Each cell subset was processed separately to prevent cross-contamination, with patient and healthy donor samples processed together. Using the immunoSEQ multiplex PCR, TCRB sequences were amplified from cDNA into 87-bp fragments spanning the CDR3 region. Sequencing of the amplicons was performed on the Illumina HiSeq platform. Per the source publication's procedure: Synthetic template baselines were used to correct PCR bias computationally, reads within Hamming distance 2 were collapsed, and singletons that could not be merged were discarded. Reads were aligned to IMGT to assign V, D and J genes, CDR3 length, and insertions or deletions at six rearrangement sites. Within each subset, clonotype counts were normalized to the number of sorted cells before true diversity and Gini coefficients were calculated with the tcR R package. The overlap coefficient, calculated on TCRB nucleotide sequences, was used to quantify repertoire sharing. Here the immuneACCESS table is served through TCRdb, limited to in-frame sequences with V and J called. Missing clones are a known gap in these copies; in checked studies unresolved V genes cover under half, and the rest lacks a known reason. V and J calls plus clone size are reproduced from that table; the DNA served to infer D and trimming. Within this sample are about 150,000 clones, with around 10% of them counted one time only. The ten largest clones take up roughly 2% of the sample.

Each donor gave one peripheral blood draw, roughly 110 mL on average, collected into heparinised tubes. A BD FACSAria II was used to sort naive, central memory, regulatory and stem cell-like memory CD4+ T cells with a panel that included CD45RO, CCR7, CD25, CD127, CD95 and CD27. Purity was above 95% for every sorted population. PBMCs were separated immediately by Lymphoprep density gradient centrifugation and were stained directly, without being cultured. So that batch effects would be minimized, each experiment stained and sorted samples in pairs, pairing one healthy donor with one patient. These data are taken from a study of beta chain features in type 1 diabetes (dated by TCRdb to 2016 to 2019). Notes on the research overall: Mean age, gender distribution, total cell number and subset yield did not differ between patients and healthy donors. Regulatory and stem cell-like memory subsets were isolated from only 8 patients and roughly eight healthy donors, whereas naive and central memory subsets came from all 30 or so donors. A total of under 120,000,000 sorted cells were examined across all samples, and RNA yield correlated strongly with the number of cells per subset. The study compared the TCRB repertoires of sorted circulating CD4+ T cell subsets in recently diagnosed type 1 diabetes patients with those in matched healthy donors. What the authors observed across the whole study: Because cDNA was sequenced instead of genomic DNA, activated cells with high expression could be over-represented, although the groups did not differ in activation or CD3 levels. Type 1 diabetes patients showed a moderate but significant shortening of TCRB CDR3 length in all four CD4+ subsets. Because the HLA sub-analyses included only small numbers of individuals, any influence of HLA type on TCRB rearrangement was left unresolved. PCR may preferentially amplify shorter templates, but because patient and control samples were amplified and corrected together, any resulting skew would affect both groups equally. At VDJ recombination sites, patients with type 1 diabetes made fewer insertions and deleted more nucleotides, a pattern implying thymic rearrangement abnormalities. The naive, central memory and regulatory TCRB repertoires appeared to resemble one another more closely among patients than among healthy donors.

Sequenced material: central memory CD4+ T cells from blood. This clonotype was sampled from a man aged 18 to 35 in good health.

The CDR3 has the sequence CASSYRLSPVDEQFF. The DNA is TGTGCCAGCAGCTATAGGTTAAGCCCTGTGGATGAGCAGTTCTTC. The rearrangement joined TRBV7-2 to TRBJ2-1, with the identity of the D gene unclear. The CDR3 spans 15 residues, from the cysteine through the phenylalanine. CDR3 DNA only is kept here, 45 bases in frame from base 1. CDR1 and CDR2 were assigned from the germline V gene as SGHTA and FQGNSA. V and J are truncated by 4 bases and 8 bases respectively, leaving an intervening sequence of 18 bases.